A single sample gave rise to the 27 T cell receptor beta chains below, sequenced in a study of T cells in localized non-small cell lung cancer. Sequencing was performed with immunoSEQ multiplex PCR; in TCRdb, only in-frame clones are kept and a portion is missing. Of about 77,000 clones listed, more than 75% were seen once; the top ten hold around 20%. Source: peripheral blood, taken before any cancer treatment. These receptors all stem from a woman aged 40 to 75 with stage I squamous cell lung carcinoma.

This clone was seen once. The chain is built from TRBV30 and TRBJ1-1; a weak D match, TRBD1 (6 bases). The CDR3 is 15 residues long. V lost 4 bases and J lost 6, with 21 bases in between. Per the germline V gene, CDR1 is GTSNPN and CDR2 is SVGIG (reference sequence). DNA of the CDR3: TGTGCCTGGAAAGATGGGGACACGGGGTCACCTGAAGCTTTCTTT. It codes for CAWKDGDTGSPEAFF.

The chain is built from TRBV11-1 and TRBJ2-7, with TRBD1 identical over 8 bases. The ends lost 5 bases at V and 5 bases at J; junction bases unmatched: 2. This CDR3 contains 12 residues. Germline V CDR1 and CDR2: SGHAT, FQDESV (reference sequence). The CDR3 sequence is CASSVDRDEQYF. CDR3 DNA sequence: TGTGCCAGCAGCGTGGACAGGGACGAGCAGTACTTC.

CDR3 region: CASSPQQEVMNTEAFF. The CDR3 DNA sequence: TGTGCCAGCTCACCTCAACAGGAGGTAATGAACACTGAAGCTTTCTTT. The gene calls are TRBV18 and TRBJ1-1, with TRBD1 as a possible D gene (5 bases). Germline V lookup: CDR1 KGHSH, CDR2 LQKENI. V was trimmed by 3 bases and J by 0 bases, leaving 14 bases between them. The CDR3 runs 16 residues. The whole variable domain, filled in from reference TRBV18 and TRBJ1-1, reads NAGVMQNPRHLVRRRGQEARLRCSPMKGHSHVYWYRQLPEEGLKFMVYLQKENIIDESGMPKERFSAEFPKEGPSILRIQQVVRGDSAAYFCASSPQQEVMNTEAFFGQGTRLTVV.

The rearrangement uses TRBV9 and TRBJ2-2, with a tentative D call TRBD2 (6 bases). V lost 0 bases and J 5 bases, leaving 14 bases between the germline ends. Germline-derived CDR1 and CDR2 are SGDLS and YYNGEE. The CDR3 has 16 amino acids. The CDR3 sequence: CASSVGLGFGTGELFF. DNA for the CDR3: TGTGCCAGCAGCGTAGGACTAGGGTTCGGGACCGGGGAGCTGTTTTTT. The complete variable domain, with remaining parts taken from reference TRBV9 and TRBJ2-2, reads DSGVTQTPKHLITATGQRVTLRCSPRSGDLSVYWYQQSLDQGLQFLIQYYNGEERAKGNILERFSAQQFPDLHSELNLSSLELGDSALYFCASSVGLGFGTGELFFGEGSRLTVL.

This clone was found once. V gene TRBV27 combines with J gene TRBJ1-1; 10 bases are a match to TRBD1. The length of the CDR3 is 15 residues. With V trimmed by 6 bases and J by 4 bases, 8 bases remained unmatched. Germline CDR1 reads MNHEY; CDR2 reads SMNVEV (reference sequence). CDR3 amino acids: CASRPNDRGRTEAFF. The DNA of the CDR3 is TGTGCCAGCAGACCTAATGACAGGGGGCGCACTGAAGCTTTCTTT.

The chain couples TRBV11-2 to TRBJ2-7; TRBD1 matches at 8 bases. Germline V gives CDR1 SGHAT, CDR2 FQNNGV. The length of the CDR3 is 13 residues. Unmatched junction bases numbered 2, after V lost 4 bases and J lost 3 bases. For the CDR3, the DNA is TGTGCCAGCAGCTCGGACAGGGACTACGAGCAGTACTTC. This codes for CASSSDRDYEQYF.

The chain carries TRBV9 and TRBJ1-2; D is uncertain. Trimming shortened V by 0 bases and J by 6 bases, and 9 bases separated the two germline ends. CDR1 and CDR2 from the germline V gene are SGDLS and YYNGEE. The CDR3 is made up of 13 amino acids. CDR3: CASSVGRGNGYTF. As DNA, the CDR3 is TGTGCCAGCAGCGTAGGCCGAGGGAATGGCTACACCTTC.

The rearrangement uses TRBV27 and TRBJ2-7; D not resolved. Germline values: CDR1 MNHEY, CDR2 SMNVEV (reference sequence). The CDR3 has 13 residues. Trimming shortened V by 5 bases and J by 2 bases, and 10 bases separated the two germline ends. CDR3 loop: CASSVGSTYEQYF. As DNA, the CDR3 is TGTGCCAGCAGTGTAGGGTCCACCTACGAGCAGTACTTC.

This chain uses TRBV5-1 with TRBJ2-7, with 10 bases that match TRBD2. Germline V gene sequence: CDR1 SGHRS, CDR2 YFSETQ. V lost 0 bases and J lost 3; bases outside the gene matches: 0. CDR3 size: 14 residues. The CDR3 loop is CASSLASGGYEQYF. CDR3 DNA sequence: TGCGCCAGCAGCTTGGCTAGCGGGGGCTACGAGCAGTACTTC.

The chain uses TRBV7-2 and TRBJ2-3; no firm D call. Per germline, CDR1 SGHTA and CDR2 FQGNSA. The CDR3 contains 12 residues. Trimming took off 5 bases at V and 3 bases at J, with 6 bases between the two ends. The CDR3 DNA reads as TGTGCCAGCAGCCAAGCAACAGATACGCAGTATTTT. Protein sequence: CASSQATDTQYF. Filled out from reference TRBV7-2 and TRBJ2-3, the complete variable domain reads GAGVSQSPSNKVTEKGKDVELRCDPISGHTALYWYRQSLGQGLEFLIYFQGNSAPDKSGLPSDRFSAERTGGSVSTLTIQRTQQEDSAVYLCASSQATDTQYFGPGTRLTVL.

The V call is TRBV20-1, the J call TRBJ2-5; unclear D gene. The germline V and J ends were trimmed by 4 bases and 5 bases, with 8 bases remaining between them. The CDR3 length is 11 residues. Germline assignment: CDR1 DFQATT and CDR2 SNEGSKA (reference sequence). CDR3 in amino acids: CSATRRETQYF. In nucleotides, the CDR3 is TGCAGTGCTACTAGGCGGGAGACCCAGTACTTC.

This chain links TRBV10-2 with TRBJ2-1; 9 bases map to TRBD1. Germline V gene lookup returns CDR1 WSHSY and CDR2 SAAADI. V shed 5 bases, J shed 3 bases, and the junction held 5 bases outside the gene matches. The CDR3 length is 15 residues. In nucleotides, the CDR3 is TGCGCCAGCAGTCCGGGACAGGGAATCTACAATGAGCAGTTCTTC. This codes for CASSPGQGIYNEQFF.

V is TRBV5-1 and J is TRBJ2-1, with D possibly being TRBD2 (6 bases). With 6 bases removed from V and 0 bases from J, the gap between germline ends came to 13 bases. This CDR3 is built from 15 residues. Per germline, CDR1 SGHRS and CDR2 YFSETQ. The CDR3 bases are TGCGCCAGCACCCACGACGGGGGCTCCTACAATGAGCAGTTCTTC. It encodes CASTHDGGSYNEQFF. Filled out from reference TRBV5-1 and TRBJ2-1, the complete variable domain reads KAGVTQTPRYLIKTRGQQVTLSCSPISGHRSVSWYQQTPGQGLQFLFEYFSETQRNKGNFPGRFSGRQFSNSRSEMNVSTLELGDSALYLCASTHDGGSYNEQFFGPGTRLTVL.

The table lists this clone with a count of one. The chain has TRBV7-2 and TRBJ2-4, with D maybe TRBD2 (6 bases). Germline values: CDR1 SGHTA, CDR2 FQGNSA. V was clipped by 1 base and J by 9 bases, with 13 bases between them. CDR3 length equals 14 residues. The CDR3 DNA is TGTGCCAGCAGCTTAGAGCCCTCTAGCGTCATTCAGTACTTC. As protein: CASSLEPSSVIQYF.

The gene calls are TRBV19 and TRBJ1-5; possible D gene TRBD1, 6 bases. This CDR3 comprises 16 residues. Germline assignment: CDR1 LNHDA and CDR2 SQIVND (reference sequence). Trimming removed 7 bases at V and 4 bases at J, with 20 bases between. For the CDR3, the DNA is TGTGCCAGTACGGACGGGGCGACAGGCCTGAATCAGCCCCAGCATTTT. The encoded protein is CASTDGATGLNQPQHF.

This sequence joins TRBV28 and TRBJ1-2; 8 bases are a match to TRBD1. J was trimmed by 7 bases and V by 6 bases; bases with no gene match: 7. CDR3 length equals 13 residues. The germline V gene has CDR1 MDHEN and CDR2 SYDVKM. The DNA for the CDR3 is TGTGCCAGCAGAAACCAGGGGGCGGGTGGCTACACCTTC. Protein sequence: CASRNQGAGGYTF.

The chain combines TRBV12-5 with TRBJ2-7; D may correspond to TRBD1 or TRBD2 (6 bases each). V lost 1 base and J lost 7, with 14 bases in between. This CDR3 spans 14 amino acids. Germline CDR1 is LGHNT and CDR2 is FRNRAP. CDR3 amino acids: CASGLEPGATEQYF. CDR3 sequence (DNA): TGTGCTAGTGGTTTGGAACCGGGGGCGACTGAGCAGTACTTC.

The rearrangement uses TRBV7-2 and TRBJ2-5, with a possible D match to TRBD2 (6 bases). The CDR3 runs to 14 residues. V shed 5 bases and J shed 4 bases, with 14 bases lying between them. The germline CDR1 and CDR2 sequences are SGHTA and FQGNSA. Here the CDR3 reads CASSQTSSRETQYF. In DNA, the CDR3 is TGTGCCAGCAGCCAGACTAGTTCCCGAGAGACCCAGTACTTC.

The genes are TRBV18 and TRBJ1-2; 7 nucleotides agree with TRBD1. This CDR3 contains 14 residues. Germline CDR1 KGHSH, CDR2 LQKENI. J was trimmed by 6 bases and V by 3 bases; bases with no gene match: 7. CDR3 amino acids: CASSPLDREHGYTF. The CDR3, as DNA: TGTGCCAGCTCACCGCTAGACAGGGAACATGGCTACACCTTC.

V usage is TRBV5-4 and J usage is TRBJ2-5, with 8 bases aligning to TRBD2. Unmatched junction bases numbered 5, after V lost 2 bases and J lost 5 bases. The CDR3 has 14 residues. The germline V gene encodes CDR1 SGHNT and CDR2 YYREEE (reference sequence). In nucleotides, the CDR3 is TGTGCCAGCAGCTTTACGGGGGGGCGGGAGACCCAGTACTTC. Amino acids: CASSFTGGRETQYF.

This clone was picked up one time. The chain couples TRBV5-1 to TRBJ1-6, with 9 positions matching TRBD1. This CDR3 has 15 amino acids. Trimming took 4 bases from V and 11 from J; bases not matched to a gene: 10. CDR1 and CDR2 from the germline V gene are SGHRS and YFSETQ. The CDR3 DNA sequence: TGCGCCAGCAGCGCGGGACAGGGAGAGTGGGCACCCCTCCACTTT. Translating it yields CASSAGQGEWAPLHF. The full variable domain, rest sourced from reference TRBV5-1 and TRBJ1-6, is KAGVTQTPRYLIKTRGQQVTLSCSPISGHRSVSWYQQTPGQGLQFLFEYFSETQRNKGNFPGRFSGRQFSNSRSEMNVSTLELGDSALYLCASSAGQGEWAPLHFGNGTRLTVT.

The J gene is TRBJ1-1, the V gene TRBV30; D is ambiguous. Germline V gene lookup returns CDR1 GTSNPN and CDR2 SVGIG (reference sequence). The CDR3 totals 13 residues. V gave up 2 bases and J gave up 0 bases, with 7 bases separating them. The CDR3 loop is CAWSNIMNTEAFF. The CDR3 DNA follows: TGTGCCTGGAGTAACATCATGAACACTGAAGCTTTCTTT. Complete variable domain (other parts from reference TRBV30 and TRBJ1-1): SQTIHQWPATLVQPVGSPLSLECTVEGTSNPNLYWYRQAAGRGLQLLFYSVGIGQISSEVPQNLSASRPQDRQFILSSKKLLLSDSGFYLCAWSNIMNTEAFFGQGTRLTVV.

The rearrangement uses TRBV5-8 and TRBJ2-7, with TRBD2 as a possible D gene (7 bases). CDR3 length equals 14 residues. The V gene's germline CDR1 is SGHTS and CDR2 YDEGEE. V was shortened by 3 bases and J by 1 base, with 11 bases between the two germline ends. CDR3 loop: CASSYGGPSYEQYF. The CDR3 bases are TGTGCCAGCAGCTACGGGGGGCCGTCCTACGAGCAGTACTTC.

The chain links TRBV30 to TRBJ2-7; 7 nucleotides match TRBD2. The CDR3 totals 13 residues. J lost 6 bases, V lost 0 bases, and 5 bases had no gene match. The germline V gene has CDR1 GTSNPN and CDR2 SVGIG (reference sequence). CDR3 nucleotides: TGTGCCTGGAGTGTACGCCCTAGCGGCGAGCAGTACTTC. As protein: CAWSVRPSGEQYF.

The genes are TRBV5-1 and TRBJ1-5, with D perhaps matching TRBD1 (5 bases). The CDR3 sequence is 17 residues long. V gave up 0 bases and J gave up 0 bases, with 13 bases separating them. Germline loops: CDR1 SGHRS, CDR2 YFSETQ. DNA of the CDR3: TGCGCCAGCAGCTTGGGGCAGGGAGGGAGTAGCAATCAGCCCCAGCATTTT. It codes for CASSLGQGGSSNQPQHF.

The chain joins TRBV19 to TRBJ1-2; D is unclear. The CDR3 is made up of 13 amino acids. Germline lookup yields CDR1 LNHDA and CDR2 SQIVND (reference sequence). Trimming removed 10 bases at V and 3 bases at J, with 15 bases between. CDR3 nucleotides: TGTGCCACCAGAGGATCGGGGTACTATGGCTACACCTTC. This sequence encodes CATRGSGYYGYTF.

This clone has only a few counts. The CDR3 loop reads CASSYRKSGAYEQYF. The CDR3 DNA reads TGTGCCAGCAGTTACCGAAAGTCCGGAGCCTACGAGCAGTACTTC. The J gene is TRBJ2-7, the V gene TRBV6-5; unclear D gene. CDR3 length equals 15 residues. Germline CDR1 reads MNHEY; CDR2 reads SVGAGI. V was clipped by 2 bases and J by 2 bases, with 13 bases between them.